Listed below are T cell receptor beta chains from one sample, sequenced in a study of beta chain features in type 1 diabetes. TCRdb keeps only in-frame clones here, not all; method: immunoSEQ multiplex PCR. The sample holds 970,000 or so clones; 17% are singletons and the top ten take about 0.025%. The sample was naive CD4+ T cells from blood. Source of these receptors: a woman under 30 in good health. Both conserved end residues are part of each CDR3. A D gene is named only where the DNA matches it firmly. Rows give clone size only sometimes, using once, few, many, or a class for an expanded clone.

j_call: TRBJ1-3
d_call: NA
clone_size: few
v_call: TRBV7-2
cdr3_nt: TGTGCCAGCAGCGTATCGCAGGTCGCCTCTGGAAACACCATATATTTT
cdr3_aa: CASSVSQVASGNTIYF

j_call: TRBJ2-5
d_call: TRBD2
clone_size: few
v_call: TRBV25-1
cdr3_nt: TGTGCCAGCAGTGAGTACAGGACTAGCGGACAAGAGACCCAGTACTTC
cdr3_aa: CASSEYRTSGQETQYF

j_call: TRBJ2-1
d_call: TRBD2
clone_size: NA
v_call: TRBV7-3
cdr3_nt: TGTGCCAGCAGCTTAGGTTTACTAGCGTATAACAATGAGCAGTTCTTC
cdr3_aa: CASSLGLLAYNNEQFF

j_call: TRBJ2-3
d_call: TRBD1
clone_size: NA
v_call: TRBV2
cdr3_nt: TGTGCCAGCAGAGCACAGGGGACCAGCACAGATACGCAGTATTTT
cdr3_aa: CASRAQGTSTDTQYF

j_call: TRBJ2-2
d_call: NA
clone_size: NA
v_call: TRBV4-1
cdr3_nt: TGCGCCAGCAGCCAAGTGATCCAGCGGCTACCGAACACCGGGGAGCTGTTTTTT
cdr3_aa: CASSQVIQRLPNTGELFF

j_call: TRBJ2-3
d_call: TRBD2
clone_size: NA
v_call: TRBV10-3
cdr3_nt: TGTGCCATCAACGCCGCGGGGGTAGTAGATACGCAGTATTTT
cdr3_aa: CAINAAGVVDTQYF

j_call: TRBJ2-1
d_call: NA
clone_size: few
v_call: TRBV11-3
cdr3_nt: TGTGCCAGCAGCCCCGGAGGGTCTTACAATGAGCAGTTCTTC
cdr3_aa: CASSPGGSYNEQFF

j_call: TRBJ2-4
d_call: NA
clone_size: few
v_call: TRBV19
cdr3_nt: TGTGCCAGTAGTATCATGGGCAGGGGCATTCAGTACTTC
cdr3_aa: CASSIMGRGIQYF

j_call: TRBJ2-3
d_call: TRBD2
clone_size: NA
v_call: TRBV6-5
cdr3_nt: TGTGCCAGCAGTCGGGACTATCGGACAGATACGCAGTATTTT
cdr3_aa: CASSRDYRTDTQYF

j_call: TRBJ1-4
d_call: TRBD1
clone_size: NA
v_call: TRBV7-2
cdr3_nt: TGTGCCAGCAGCTCCCCCGGGACAGGGCTCGAAAAACTGTTTTTT
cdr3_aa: CASSSPGTGLEKLFF